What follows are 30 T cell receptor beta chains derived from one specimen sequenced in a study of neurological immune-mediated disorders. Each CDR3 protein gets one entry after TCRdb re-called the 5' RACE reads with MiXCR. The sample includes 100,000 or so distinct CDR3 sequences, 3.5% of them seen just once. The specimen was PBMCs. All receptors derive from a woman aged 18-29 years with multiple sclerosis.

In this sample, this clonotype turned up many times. In DNA, the CDR3 is TGTGCCACCAGCAGCCGGACAGGTCAAGAGACCCAGTACTTC. It encodes CATSSRTGQETQYF. This chain links TRBV15 with TRBJ2-5; TRBD1 agrees at 7 bases. V was clipped by 3 bases and J by 2 bases; unmatched bases: 3. Germline V gene sequence: CDR1 LNHNV, CDR2 YYDKDF (reference sequence). This CDR3 comprises 14 residues.

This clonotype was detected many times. The CDR3 loop reads CASSGPGPRAQYF. The CDR3 DNA sequence: TGTGCCAGCAGTGGGCCGGGTCCTAGAGCCCAGTATTTT. The V call is TRBV6-2 or TRBV6-3, the J call TRBJ2-3; D gene unclear. V shed 5 bases and J shed 12 bases, with 18 bases lying between them. CDR1 and CDR2 from the germline V gene are MNHEY and SVGEGT. The CDR3 totals 13 residues.

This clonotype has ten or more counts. The CDR3 spells CASSSLTSGGSNTGELFF. The CDR3 DNA reads as TGCGCCAGCAGCTCCTTGACTAGCGGGGGATCGAACACCGGGGAGCTGTTTTTT. The chain has TRBV5-1 and TRBJ2-2; 12 nucleotides align to TRBD2. This CDR3 is built from 18 residues. The germline V gene has CDR1 SGHRS and CDR2 YFSETQ. Trimming took 3 bases from V and 0 from J; bases not matched to a gene: 6.

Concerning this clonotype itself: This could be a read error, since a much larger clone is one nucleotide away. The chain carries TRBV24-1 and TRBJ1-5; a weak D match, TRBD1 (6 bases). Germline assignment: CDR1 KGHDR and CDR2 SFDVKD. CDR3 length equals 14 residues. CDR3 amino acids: CATMQGQSNQHQHF. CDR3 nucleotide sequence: TGTGCCACCATGCAAGGACAGAGCAATCAGCACCAGCATTTT.

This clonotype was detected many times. The CDR3 reads CASSQDRDSSLSGNTIYF. The DNA of the CDR3 is TGCGCCAGCAGCCAAGATCGGGACAGCTCGCTCTCTGGAAACACCATATATTTT. The chain employs TRBV4-1 and TRBJ1-3; 7 bases fit TRBD1. The junction had 8 bases not matched to a gene; V was cut back by 0 bases and J by 0 bases. Germline CDR1 MGHRA, CDR2 YSYEKL. The CDR3 totals 18 residues.

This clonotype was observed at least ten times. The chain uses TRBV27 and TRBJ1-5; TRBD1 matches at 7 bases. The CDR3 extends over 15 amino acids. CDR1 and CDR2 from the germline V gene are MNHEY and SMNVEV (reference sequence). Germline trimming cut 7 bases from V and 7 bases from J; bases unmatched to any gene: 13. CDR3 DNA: TGTGCCAGCAACCCCGGGACAGAGGGTCTCCAGCCCCAGCATTTT. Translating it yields CASNPGTEGLQPQHF.

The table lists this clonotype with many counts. This CDR3 is CAISTDGTYTDTQYF. In nucleotides, the CDR3 is TGTGCCATCAGTACGGACGGAACCTACACAGATACGCAGTATTTT. The chain recombines TRBV10-3 with TRBJ2-3; no definite D call. This CDR3 comprises 15 residues. The germline V and J ends were trimmed by 5 bases and 2 bases, with 14 bases remaining between them. Germline V gives CDR1 ENHRY, CDR2 SYGVKD.

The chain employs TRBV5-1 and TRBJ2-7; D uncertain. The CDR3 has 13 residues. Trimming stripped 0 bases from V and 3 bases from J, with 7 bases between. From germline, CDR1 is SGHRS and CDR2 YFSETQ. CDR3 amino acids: CASSLDAYYEQYF. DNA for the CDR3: TGCGCCAGCAGCTTGGATGCCTACTACGAGCAGTACTTC.

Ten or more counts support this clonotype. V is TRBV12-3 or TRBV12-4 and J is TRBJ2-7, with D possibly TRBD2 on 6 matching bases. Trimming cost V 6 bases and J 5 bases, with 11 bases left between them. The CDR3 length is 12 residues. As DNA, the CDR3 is TGTGCCAGCAGCCCAGGAGGGGACGAGCAGTACTTC. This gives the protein CASSPGGDEQYF.

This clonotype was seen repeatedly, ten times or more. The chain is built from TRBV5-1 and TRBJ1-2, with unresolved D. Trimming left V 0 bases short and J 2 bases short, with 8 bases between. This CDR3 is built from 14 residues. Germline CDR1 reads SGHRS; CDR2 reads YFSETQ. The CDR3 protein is CASSLGENNYGYTF. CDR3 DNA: TGCGCCAGCAGCTTGGGAGAGAACAACTATGGCTACACCTTC.

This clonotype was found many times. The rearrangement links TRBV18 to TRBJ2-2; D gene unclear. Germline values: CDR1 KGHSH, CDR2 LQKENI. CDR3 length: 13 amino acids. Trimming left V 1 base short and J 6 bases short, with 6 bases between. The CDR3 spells CASSPQKSGELFF. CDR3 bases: TGTGCCAGCTCACCACAAAAGTCCGGGGAGCTGTTTTTT. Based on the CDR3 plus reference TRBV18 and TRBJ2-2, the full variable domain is NAGVMQNPRHLVRRRGQEARLRCSPMKGHSHVYWYRQLPEEGLKFMVYLQKENIIDESGMPKERFSAEFPKEGPSILRIQQVVRGDSAAYFCASSPQKSGELFFGEGSRLTVL.

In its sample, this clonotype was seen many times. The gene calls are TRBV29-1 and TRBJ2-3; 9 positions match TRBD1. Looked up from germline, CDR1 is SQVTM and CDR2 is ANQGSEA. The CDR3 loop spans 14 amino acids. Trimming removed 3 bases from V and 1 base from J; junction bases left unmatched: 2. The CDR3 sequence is CSVDRDRGTDTQYF. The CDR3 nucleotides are TGCAGCGTTGATAGGGACAGGGGCACAGATACGCAGTATTTT.

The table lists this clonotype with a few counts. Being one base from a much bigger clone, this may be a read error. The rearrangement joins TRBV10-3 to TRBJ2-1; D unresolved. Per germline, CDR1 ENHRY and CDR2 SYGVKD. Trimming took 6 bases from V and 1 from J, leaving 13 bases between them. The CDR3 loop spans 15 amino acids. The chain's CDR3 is CAIRNTVMSYNEQFF. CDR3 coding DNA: TGTGCCATCAGGAACACCGTCATGTCCTACAATGAGCAGTTCTTC.

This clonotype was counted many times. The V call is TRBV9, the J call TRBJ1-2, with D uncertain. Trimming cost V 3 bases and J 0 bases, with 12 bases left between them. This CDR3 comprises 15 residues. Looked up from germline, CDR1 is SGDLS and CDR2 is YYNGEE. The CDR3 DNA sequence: TGTGCCAGCAGCGCCTCAGGACTTTCTAACTATGGCTACACCTTC. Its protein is CASSASGLSNYGYTF.

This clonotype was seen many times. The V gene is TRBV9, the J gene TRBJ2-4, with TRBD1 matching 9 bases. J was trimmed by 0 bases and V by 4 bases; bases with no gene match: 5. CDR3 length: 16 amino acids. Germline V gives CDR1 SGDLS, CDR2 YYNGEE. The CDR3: CASSTRTGEAKNIQYF. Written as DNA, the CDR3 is TGTGCCAGCAGCACTCGGACAGGGGAAGCCAAAAACATTCAGTACTTC.

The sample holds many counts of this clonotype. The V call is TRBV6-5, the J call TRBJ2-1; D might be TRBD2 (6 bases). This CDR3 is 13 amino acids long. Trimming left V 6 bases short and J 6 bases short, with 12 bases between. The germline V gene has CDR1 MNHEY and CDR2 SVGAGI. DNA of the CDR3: TGTGCCAGCAGCCCGGGACTGGCCAATGAGCAGTTCTTC. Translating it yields CASSPGLANEQFF.

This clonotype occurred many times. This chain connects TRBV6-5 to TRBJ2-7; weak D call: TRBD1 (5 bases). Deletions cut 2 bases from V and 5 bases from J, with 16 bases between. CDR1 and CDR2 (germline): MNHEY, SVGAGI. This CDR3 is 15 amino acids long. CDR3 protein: CASSYRGRAAHEQYF. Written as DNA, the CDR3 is TGTGCCAGCAGTTACAGGGGCCGCGCGGCTCACGAGCAGTACTTC.

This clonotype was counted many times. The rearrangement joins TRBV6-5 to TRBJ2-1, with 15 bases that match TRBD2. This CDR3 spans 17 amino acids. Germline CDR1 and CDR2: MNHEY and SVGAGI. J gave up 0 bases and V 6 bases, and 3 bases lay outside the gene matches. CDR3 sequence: CASRGLAGGLSYNEQFF. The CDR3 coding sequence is TGTGCCAGCAGGGGACTAGCGGGAGGCCTCTCCTACAATGAGCAGTTCTTC.

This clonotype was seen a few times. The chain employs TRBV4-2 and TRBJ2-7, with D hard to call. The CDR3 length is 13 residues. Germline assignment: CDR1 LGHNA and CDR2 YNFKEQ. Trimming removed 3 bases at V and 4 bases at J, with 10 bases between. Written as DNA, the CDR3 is TGTGCCAGCAGCCATCTTCACGCGTACGAGCAGTACTTC. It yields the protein CASSHLHAYEQYF.

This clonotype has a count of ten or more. The CDR3 region has the DNA TGCAGTGCCTCCCCCCGGCTGGGCAATCAGCCCCAGCATTTT. Translating it yields CSASPRLGNQPQHF. This sequence joins TRBV20-1 and TRBJ1-5; D gene uncertain. The CDR3 loop spans 14 amino acids. The V end lost 6 bases, the J end lost 2 bases, and 14 bases lay between the germline ends. Germline CDR1 and CDR2: DFQATT and SNEGSKA (reference sequence).

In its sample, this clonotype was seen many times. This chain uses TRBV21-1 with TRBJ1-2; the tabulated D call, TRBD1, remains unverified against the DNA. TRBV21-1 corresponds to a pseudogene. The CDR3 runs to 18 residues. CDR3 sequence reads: CASSPKKGQGSKAPGYTF. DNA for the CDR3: TGTGCCAGCAGCCCAAAGAAGGGACAGGGCTCGAAGGCTCCTGGCTACACCTTC.

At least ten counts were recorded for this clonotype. The CDR3 nucleotides are TGCAGTGCTAGAGATCGGATGGGGCACACTGAAGCTTTCTTT. Its translation is CSARDRMGHTEAFF. The chain links TRBV20-1 to TRBJ1-1; the D gene is possibly TRBD1 (5 bases). This CDR3 has 14 amino acids. V lost 0 bases, J lost 3 bases, and 11 bases lay in between. The V gene's germline CDR1 is DFQATT and CDR2 SNEGSKA (reference sequence).

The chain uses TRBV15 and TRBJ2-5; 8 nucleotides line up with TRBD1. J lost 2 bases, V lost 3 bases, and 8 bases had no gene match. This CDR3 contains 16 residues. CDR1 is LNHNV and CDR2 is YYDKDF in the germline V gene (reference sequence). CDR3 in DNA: TGTGCCACCAGCAGGGGAGACAGGGGAAAACAAGAGACCCAGTACTTC. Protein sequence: CATSRGDRGKQETQYF.

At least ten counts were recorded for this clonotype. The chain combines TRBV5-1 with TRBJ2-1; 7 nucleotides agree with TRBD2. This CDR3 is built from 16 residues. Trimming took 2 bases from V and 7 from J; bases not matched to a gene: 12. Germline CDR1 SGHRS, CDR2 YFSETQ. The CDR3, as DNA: TGCGCCAGCAGCTTCCACCGGGACTACAACGGGAATGAGCAGTTCTTC. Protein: CASSFHRDYNGNEQFF.

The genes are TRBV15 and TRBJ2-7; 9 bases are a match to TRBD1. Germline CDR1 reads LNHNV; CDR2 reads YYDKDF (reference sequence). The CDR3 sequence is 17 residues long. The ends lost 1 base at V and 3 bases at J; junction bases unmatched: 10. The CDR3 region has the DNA TGTGCCACCAGCAGAGGTTCCACCGGGACAGGGAACTACGAGCAGTACTTC. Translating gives CATSRGSTGTGNYEQYF.

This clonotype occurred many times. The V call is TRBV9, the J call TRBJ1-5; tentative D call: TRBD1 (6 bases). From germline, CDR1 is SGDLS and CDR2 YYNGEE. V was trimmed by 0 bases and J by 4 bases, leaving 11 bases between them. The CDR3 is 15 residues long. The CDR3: CASSVGGQGNQPQHF. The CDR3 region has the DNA TGTGCCAGCAGCGTAGGGGGGCAGGGGAATCAGCCCCAGCATTTT.

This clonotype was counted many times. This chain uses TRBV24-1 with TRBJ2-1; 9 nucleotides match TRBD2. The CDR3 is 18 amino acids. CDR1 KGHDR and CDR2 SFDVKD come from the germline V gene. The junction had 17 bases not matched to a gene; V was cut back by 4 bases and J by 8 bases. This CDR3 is CATSDHPAAGGTGDEQFF. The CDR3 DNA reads TGTGCCACCAGTGACCACCCGGCAGCGGGAGGTACCGGGGATGAGCAGTTCTTC.

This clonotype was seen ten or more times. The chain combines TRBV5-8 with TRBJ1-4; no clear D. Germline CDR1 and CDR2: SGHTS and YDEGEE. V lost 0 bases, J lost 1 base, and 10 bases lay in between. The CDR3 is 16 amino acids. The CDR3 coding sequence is TGTGCCAGCAGCTTGGCCTTCGGAGGAACTAATGAAAAACTGTTTTTT. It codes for CASSLAFGGTNEKLFF.

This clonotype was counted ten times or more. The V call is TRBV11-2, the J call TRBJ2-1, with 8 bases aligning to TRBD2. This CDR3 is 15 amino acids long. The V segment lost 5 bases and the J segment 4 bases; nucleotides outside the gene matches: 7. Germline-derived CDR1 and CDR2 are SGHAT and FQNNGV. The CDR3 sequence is CASSTTSGRYNEQFF. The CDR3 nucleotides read TGTGCCAGCAGCACTACTAGCGGCCGATACAATGAGCAGTTCTTC.

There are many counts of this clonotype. This CDR3 is CASSLLAGGRSEQFF. CDR3 DNA sequence: TGTGCCAGCAGCTTGCTAGCGGGAGGGCGAAGTGAGCAGTTCTTC. The V gene is TRBV5-4, the J gene TRBJ2-1, with 12 positions matching TRBD2. The CDR3 runs to 15 residues. Germline V gene sequence: CDR1 SGHNT, CDR2 YYREEE (reference sequence). Trimming took 1 base from V and 9 from J; bases not matched to a gene: 5.